These T cell receptor beta chains were read from a single sample in a study of neurological immune-mediated disorders. MiXCR, run by TCRdb on the 5' RACE reads, gives a single entry per CDR3 protein. The sample comprises some 60,000 distinct CDR3 sequences, over 8.5% of which are singletons, and 5% to 8.5% rests with the top ten. The sample comprised PBMCs. All receptors come from a male donor with HTLV-1-associated myelopathy (HAM/TSP). Each CDR3 is given with its conserved first and last residue. A D gene is named only where the DNA matches it firmly. Not every row has a clone size; where given, it reads once, few, many or a size class.

>TRBJ2-7|-|many|TRBV5-5
TGTGCCAGCAGCTTGGATGGGGACTACGAGCAGTACTTC
CASSLDGDYEQYF
>TRBJ2-7|-|many|TRBV4-3
TGCGCCAGCAGCCTAAGCCGTCTAGCATTGTACGAGCAGTACTTC
CASSLSRLALYEQYF
>TRBJ2-1|TRBD2|many|TRBV29-1
TGCAGCGCCCTTAAGCGGGACTTCTTTTCCAATGAGCAGTTCTTC
CSALKRDFFSNEQFF
>TRBJ2-3|TRBD2|-|TRBV9
TGTGCCAGCAGCACAGCGGGGGGGGATACGCAGTATTTT
CASSTAGGDTQYF
>TRBJ2-1|TRBD1|-|TRBV27
TGTGCCAGCAGTAAGACAGGGGGCGGAAATGAGCAGTTCTTC
CASSKTGGGNEQFF
>TRBJ2-2|-|many|TRBV7-3
TGTGCCAGCAGCTTAATGGCGAGTAACACCGGGGAGCTGTTTTTT
CASSLMASNTGELFF
>TRBJ2-5|TRBD1|many|TRBV5-1
TGCGCCAGCAGCTTGTTAGGGGGCAACCAAGAGACCCAGTACTTC
CASSLLGGNQETQYF
>TRBJ1-5|-|many|TRBV25-1
TGTGCCAGCAGTGAACAGGGATGGAGCAATCAGCCCCAGCATTTT
CASSEQGWSNQPQHF
>TRBJ1-2|-|few|TRBV28
TGTGCCAGCAGTTTATTATCAGGGAATGGCTACACCTTC
CASSLLSGNGYTF
>TRBJ2-1|-|many|TRBV9
TGTGCCAGCAGCGTAGTCGGGGAACGGATTGAGCAGTTCTTC
CASSVVGERIEQFF
>TRBJ1-4|-|many|TRBV28
TGTGCCAGCAGATCAGGGTTAGCGAAGAATGAAAAACTGTTTTTT
CASRSGLAKNEKLFF
>TRBJ2-2|-|-|TRBV20-1
TGCAGTGCTAGAGACGCCCATGAGAGACCCGGGGAGCTGTTTTTT
CSARDAHERPGELFF
>TRBJ2-7|TRBD1|few|TRBV7-2
TGTGCCAGCACCAAAGGGGGCAGGGATAACCCCTACGAGCAGTACTTC
CASTKGGRDNPYEQYF
>TRBJ2-5|TRBD1|many|TRBV20-1
TGCAGTGAGTCGGGACAGGGGGCGCTGGAGACCCAGTACTTC
CSESGQGALETQYF
>TRBJ2-7|TRBD1|many|TRBV5-1
TGCGCCAGCAGCTTGGCCGGACAGGTAGACGAGCAGTACTTC
CASSLAGQVDEQYF
>TRBJ1-5|TRBD1|few|TRBV18
TGTGCCAGCTCAAACCGACAGGGTAGTAATCAGCCCCAGCATTTT
CASSNRQGSNQPQHF
>TRBJ2-5|-|many|TRBV7-9
TGTGCCAGCAGCTTACACGGACAGACCCAAGAGACCCAGTACTTC
CASSLHGQTQETQYF
>TRBJ2-7|TRBD2|many|TRBV5-1
TGCGCCAGCAATGGGGGACTATCCTACGAGCAGTACTTC
CASNGGLSYEQYF
>TRBJ2-7|TRBD1|many|TRBV10-3
TGTGCCATCAGTGAGTCGAGTCAGGGGGCGAGCGAGCAGTACTTC
CAISESSQGASEQYF
>TRBJ2-7|-|few|TRBV7-6
TGTGCCAGCAGCTTTGGACGGGGAAACTACGAGCAGTACTTC
CASSFGRGNYEQYF
>TRBJ1-1|TRBD1|many|TRBV19
TGTGCCAGTAGTATCTACAGGGGCTACCAGAACACTGAAGCTTTCTTT
CASSIYRGYQNTEAFF
>TRBJ1-5|-|-|TRBV29-1
TGCAGCGGCTCTACGGGTGCCAATCAGCCCCAGCATTTT
CSGSTGANQPQHF
>TRBJ2-7|TRBD2|many|TRBV28
TGTGCCAGCAGTGTACTAGCGGGGGGAGCCTACGAGCAGTACTTC
CASSVLAGGAYEQYF
>TRBJ1-4|TRBD1|many|TRBV7-9
TGTGCCAGCAGACCCCAGACAGGGGAGAATGAAAAACTGTTTTTT
CASRPQTGENEKLFF
>TRBJ2-7|-|-|TRBV5-1
TGCGCCAGCAAAAAGGGGAGCGGCTCCTACGAGCAGTACTTC
CASKKGSGSYEQYF
>TRBJ2-7|TRBD1|many|TRBV5-1
TGCGCCAGCAGCCTAGCCGGGACAGGGCTCTACGAGCAGTACTTC
CASSLAGTGLYEQYF
>TRBJ2-2|-|many|TRBV5-1
TGCGCCAGCAGCCTACCTCAGGGACTCGACAGGGAGGAGCTGTTTTTT
CASSLPQGLDREELFF
>TRBJ1-5|-|many|TRBV5-1
TGCGCCAGCGGATTTGACGGGCCCCAGCATTTT
CASGFDGPQHF
>TRBJ2-1|-|-|TRBV27
TGTGCCAGCAGTTTTGTACCTGGCTACAATGAGCAGTTCTTC
CASSFVPGYNEQFF
>TRBJ2-1|-|many|TRBV28
TGTGCCAGCAGTCCCCCGGCGGGGCTAAACAATGAGCAGTTCTTC
CASSPPAGLNNEQFF
>TRBJ2-7|-|many|TRBV7-9
TGTGCCAGCAGCTATGGGACCTACGAGCAGTACTTC
CASSYGTYEQYF
>TRBJ1-2|-|-|TRBV20-1
TGCAGTGCTAGCTACAGGGACTATGGCTACACCTTC
CSASYRDYGYTF
>TRBJ1-1|-|-|TRBV5-6
TGTGCCAGCAGCTTGTGGGGGAGAGGAAACACTGAAGCTTTCTTT
CASSLWGRGNTEAFF
>TRBJ1-1|TRBD1|many|TRBV5-1
TGCGCCAGCAGCCCACAGGGGGCAAGGGGTACTGAAGCTTTCTTT
CASSPQGARGTEAFF
>TRBJ2-7|-|many|TRBV28
TGTGCCAGCAGTTTTGGGACGGGCGTTATCGAGCAGTACTTC
CASSFGTGVIEQYF
>TRBJ1-2|-|many|TRBV20-1
TGCAGTGCTAGAGAAGTTCAGGGCTATGGCTACACCTTC
CSAREVQGYGYTF
>TRBJ2-7|-|once|TRBV5-1
TGCGCCAGCAGCCCCGGGCAGCCATTCTCCCACGAGCAGTACTTC
CASSPGQPFSHEQYF
>TRBJ1-2|-|many|TRBV18
TGTGCCAGCTCACCGCCCTTGAAGGACTATGGCTACACCTTC
CASSPPLKDYGYTF
>TRBJ2-3|-|many|TRBV5-1
TGCGCCAGCAGCTGGCAGGACGAGGAGTCAGATACGCAGTATTTT
CASSWQDEESDTQYF
>TRBJ2-5|TRBD2|many|TRBV5-6
TGTGCCAGCAGCTTTATGCTAGCGGGGGTAGAGGAGACCCAGTACTTC
CASSFMLAGVEETQYF
>TRBJ2-5|TRBD2|many|TRBV5-5
TGTGCCAGCAGCTGGACTAGCGGGGGATTTTGGGAGACCCAGTACTTC
CASSWTSGGFWETQYF
>TRBJ1-1|-|many|TRBV5-1
TGCGCCAGCAGCTTGGGGGGTATGTCCACTGAAGCTTTCTTT
CASSLGGMSTEAFF
>TRBJ2-1|-|many|TRBV10-3
TGTGCCATCACGGCGGACCCGTTCTACAATGAGCAGTTCTTC
CAITADPFYNEQFF
>TRBJ1-4|-|many|TRBV5-1
TGCGCCAGCAGCCGACAGGTCCTAGGGGATGAAAAACTGTTTTTT
CASSRQVLGDEKLFF
>TRBJ2-2|-|many|TRBV5-1
TGCGCCAGCGGCACAGGGTCGAACACCGGGGAGCTGTTTTTT
CASGTGSNTGELFF
>TRBJ2-3|TRBD1|many|TRBV9
TGTGCCAGCAGCGTAGGACAGGGAAGCACAGATACGCAGTATTTT
CASSVGQGSTDTQYF
>TRBJ1-6|TRBD1|many|TRBV2
TGTGCCACCCTAGGGACAGGAGCTAATCGGGCCCTCCACTTT
CATLGTGANRALHF
>TRBJ1-1|TRBD1|many|TRBV7-6
TGTGCCAGCAGCTTAGACAGGGGGAACACTGAAGCTTTCTTT
CASSLDRGNTEAFF
>TRBJ1-5|-|many|TRBV7-8
TGTGCCAGCAGCCCTCTTAATCAGCCCCAGCATTTT
CASSPLNQPQHF
>TRBJ2-1|-|many|TRBV10-3
TGTGCCATCAGTGAGTCTTCAGGCACCTACAATGAGCAGTTCTTC
CAISESSGTYNEQFF
>TRBJ1-2|TRBD1|-|TRBV24-1
TGTGCCACCAGTGGTTTTGAGACAGGGATCGGTGGCTACACCTTC
CATSGFETGIGGYTF
>TRBJ2-3|TRBD1|many|TRBV18
TGTGCCAGCTCACCGGACAGGAGCACAGATACGCAGTATTTT
CASSPDRSTDTQYF
>TRBJ2-1|-|many|TRBV20-1
TGCAGTGCTAGAGACGGGCAGGGTAGCTCCTACAATGAGCAGTTCTTC
CSARDGQGSSYNEQFF
>TRBJ2-1|-|many|TRBV7-2
TGTGCCAGCAGATCGGGGGGCAGGGGGGCCTACAATGAGCAGTTCTTC
CASRSGGRGAYNEQFF